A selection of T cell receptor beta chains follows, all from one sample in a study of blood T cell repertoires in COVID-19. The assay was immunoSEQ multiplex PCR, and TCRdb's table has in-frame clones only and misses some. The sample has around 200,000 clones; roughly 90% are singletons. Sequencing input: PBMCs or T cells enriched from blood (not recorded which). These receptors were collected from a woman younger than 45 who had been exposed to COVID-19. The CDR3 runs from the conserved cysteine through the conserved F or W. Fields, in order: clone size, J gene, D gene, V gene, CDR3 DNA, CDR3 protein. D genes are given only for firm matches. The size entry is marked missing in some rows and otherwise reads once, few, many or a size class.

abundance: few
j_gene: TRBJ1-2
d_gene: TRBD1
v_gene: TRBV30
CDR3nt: TGTGCCTGGAGTGGCAGGGGGCGCCTAAATGGCTACACCTTC
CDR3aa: CAWSGRGRLNGYTF

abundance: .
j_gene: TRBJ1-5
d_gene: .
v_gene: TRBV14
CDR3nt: TGTGCCAGCAGCCAAGCAGGGCATCAGCCCCAGCATTTT
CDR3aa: CASSQAGHQPQHF

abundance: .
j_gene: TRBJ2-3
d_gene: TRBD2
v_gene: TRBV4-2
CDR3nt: TGTGCCAGCAGCCAAGATCGAACTAGCGGACTCCCCACAGATACGCAGTATTTT
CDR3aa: CASSQDRTSGLPTDTQYF

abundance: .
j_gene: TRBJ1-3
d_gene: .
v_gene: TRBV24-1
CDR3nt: TGTGCCACCAGTGATGACCCAGGGTCTGGAAACACCATATATTTT
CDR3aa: CATSDDPGSGNTIYF

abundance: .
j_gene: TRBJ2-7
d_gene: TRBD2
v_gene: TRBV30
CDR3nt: TGTGCCTGGAGTGGACTAGCGGGGTACGAGCAGTACTTC
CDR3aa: CAWSGLAGYEQYF

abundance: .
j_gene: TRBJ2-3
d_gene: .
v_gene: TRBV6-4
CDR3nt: TGTGCCAGCAGTGACCGAGGCACAGATACGCAGTATTTT
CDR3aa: CASSDRGTDTQYF

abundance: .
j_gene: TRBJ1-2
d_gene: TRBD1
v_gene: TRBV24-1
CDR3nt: TGTGCCACCGGGGACGCTAGGACAGGCAAAAACTATGGCTACACCTTC
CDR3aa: CATGDARTGKNYGYTF

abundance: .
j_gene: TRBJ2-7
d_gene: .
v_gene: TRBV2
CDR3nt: TGTGCCAGCAGCTGGGGGGGGCTCTCCTACGAGCAGTACTTC
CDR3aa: CASSWGGLSYEQYF

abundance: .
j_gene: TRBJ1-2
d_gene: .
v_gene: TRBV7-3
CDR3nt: TGTGCCAGCAGCTTAAGTACAGGGCAAGACTATGGCTACACCTTC
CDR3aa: CASSLSTGQDYGYTF

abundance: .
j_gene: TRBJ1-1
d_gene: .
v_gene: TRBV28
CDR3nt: TGTGCCAGCACCTCGACTGTGAACACTGAAGCTTTCTTT
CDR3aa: CASTSTVNTEAFF

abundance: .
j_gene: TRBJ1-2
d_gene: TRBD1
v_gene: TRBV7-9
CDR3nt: TGTGCCAGCAGCCCCACAGGACAGGACTATGGCTACACCTTC
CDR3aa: CASSPTGQDYGYTF

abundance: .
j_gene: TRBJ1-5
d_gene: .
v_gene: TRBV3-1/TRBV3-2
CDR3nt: TGTGCCAGCAGCCATGGAGTTCAGCCCCAGCATTTT
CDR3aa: CASSHGVQPQHF

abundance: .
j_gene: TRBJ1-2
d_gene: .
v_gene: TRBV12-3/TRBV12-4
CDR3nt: TGTGCCAGCAGCCGCCGGGGGGGTGGCTACACCTTC
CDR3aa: CASSRRGGGYTF

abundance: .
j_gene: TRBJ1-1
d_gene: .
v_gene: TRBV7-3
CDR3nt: TGTGCCAGCAGCTTAGGAGGGCAGAGAGAAGCTTTCTTT
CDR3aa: CASSLGGQREAFF

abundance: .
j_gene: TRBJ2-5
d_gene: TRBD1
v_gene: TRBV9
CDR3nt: TGTGCCAGCAGCGTATCGGACAGGGGGTTCCAAGAGACCCAGTACTTC
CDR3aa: CASSVSDRGFQETQYF

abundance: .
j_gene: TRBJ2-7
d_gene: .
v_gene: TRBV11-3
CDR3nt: TGTGCCAGCAGCTTAGCCGACGAGCAGTACTTC
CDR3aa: CASSLADEQYF

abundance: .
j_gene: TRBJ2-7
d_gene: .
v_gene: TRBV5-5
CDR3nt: TGTGCCAGCAGCTTGGGGGCAGTGGGTAGACGATTCTCCTACGAGCAGTACTTC
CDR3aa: CASSLGAVGRRFSYEQYF

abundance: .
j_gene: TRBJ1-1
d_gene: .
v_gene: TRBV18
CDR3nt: TGTGCCAGCTCACCCCTCGGGGGTGGCACTGAAGCTTTCTTT
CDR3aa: CASSPLGGGTEAFF

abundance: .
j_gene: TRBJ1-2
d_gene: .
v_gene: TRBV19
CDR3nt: TGTGCCAGTAGGGGTTGGGCCGGTTACACCTTC
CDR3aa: CASRGWAGYTF

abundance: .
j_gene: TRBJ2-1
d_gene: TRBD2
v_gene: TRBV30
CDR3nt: TGTGCCTGGAGGACTAGCGGGGGGGCCAAGCAGTTCTTC
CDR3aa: CAWRTSGGAKQFF

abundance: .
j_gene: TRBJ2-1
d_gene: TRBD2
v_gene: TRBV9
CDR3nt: TGTGCCAGCAGCGTGGGACTAGCGGACAATGAGCAGTTCTTC
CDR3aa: CASSVGLADNEQFF

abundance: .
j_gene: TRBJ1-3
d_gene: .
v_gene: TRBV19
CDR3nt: TGTGCCAGTAGCAGGGAAACCGGAAACACCATATATTTT
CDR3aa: CASSRETGNTIYF

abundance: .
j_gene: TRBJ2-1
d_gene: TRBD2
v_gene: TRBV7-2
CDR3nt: TGTGCCAGCAGCTCGGGACTAGCCAACAATGAGCAGTTCTTC
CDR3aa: CASSSGLANNEQFF

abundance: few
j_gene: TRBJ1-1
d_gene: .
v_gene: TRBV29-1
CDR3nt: TGCAGCGTTGACATGAACACTGAAGCTTTCTTT
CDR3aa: CSVDMNTEAFF

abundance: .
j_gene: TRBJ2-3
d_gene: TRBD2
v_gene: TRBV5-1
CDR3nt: TGCGCCAGCAGCACACCGGGACTAGCGTTCCGAACACCAGATACGCAGTATTTT
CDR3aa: CASSTPGLAFRTPDTQYF

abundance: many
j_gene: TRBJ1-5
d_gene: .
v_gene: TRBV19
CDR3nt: TGTGCCAGTAGTACGGCAGGTCATCAGCCCCAGCATTTT
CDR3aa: CASSTAGHQPQHF

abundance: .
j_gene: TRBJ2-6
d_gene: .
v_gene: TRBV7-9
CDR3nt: TGTGCCAGCAGTAGCGGACACTCTGGGGCCAACGTCCTGACTTTC
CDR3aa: CASSSGHSGANVLTF

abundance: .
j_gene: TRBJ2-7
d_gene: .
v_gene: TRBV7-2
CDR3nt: TGTGCCAGCAGAAATCACGGGGGACCAAGGGCTTACGAGCAGTACTTC
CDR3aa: CASRNHGGPRAYEQYF

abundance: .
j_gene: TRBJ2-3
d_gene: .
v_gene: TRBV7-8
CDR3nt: TGTGCCAGCAGCTTAGTCCCGGGACTGAGCACAGATACGCAGTATTTT
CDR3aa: CASSLVPGLSTDTQYF

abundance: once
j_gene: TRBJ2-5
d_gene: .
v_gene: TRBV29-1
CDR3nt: TGCAGCGTTGAGGGCAGGGCCCCCCAAGAGACCCAGTACTTC
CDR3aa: CSVEGRAPQETQYF

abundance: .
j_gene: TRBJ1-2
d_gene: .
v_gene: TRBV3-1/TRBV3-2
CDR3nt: TGTGCCAGCAGCCAAGAGCGTAGGCGGGGGCCGAACTATGGCTACACCTTC
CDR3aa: CASSQERRRGPNYGYTF

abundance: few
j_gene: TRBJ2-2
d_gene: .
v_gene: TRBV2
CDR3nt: TGTGCCAGCAGTGAGGCAGACAGGCCAAGGAACACCGGGGAGCTGTTTTTT
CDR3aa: CASSEADRPRNTGELFF

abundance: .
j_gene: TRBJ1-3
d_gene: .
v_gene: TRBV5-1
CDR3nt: TGCGCCAGCAGCCCCGACAGCTCTGGAAACACCATATATTTT
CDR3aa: CASSPDSSGNTIYF

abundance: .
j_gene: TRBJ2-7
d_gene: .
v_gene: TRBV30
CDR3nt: TGTGCCTGGAGCTACCGTGGGGGGTTTCAAAAGTTCGAGCAGTACTTC
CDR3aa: CAWSYRGGFQKFEQYF

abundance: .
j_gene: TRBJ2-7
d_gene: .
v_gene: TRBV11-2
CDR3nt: TGTGCCAGCAGCAGAGTAGTCTACGAGCAGTACTTC
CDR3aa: CASSRVVYEQYF

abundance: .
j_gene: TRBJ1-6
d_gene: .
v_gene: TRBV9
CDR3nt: TGTGCCAGCAGCGTTAGCGGAGTCCGGGAACCCCTCCACTTT
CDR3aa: CASSVSGVREPLHF

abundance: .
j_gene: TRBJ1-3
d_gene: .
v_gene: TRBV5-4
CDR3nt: TGTGCCAGCAGCTGGGGAGACAGGTTGTCCTCTGGAAACACCATATATTTT
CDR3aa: CASSWGDRLSSGNTIYF

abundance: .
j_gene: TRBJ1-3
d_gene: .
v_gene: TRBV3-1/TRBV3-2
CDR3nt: TGTGCCAGCAGCCTGAGCGGGGGGGCGTTAAGCTCTGGAAACACCATATATTTT
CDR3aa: CASSLSGGALSSGNTIYF

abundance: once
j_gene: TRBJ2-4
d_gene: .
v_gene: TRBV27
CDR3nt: TGTGCCAGCACCATCGGAAGGAGGAAGGATGGAAACATTCAGTACTTC
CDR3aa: CASTIGRRKDGNIQYF

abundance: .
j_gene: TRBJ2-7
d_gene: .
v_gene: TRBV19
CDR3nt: TGTGCCAGTAGTCCACTGGTAAACTACGAGCAGTACTTC
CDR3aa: CASSPLVNYEQYF

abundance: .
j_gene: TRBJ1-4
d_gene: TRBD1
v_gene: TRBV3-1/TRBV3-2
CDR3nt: TGTGCCAGCAGCCCTAACAGGGGCTCGGGGGAAAAACTGTTTTTT
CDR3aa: CASSPNRGSGEKLFF